This is a list of T cell receptor beta chains from one sample in a study of CD8 T cells in Susac syndrome. TCRdb re-called the immunoSEQ multiplex PCR reads with MiXCR, one entry per CDR3 protein. The sample has about 84,000 distinct CDR3 sequences; about 93% are singletons. Specimen: CD8+ T cells from PBMCs. The origin of the receptors is a human donor in good health. Both conserved end residues are part of each CDR3. The order of the fields is clone size, CDR3 length, D gene, V gene, J gene, CDR3 DNA, CDR3 protein. D genes are given only for firm matches. The size entry is marked missing in some rows and otherwise reads once, few, many or a size class.

>-|16|-|TRBV3-1|TRBJ1-1
TGTGCCAGCAGCCCGAACCCCGGGTCCCCCGGGGCTGAAGCTTTCTTT
CASSPNPGSPGAEAFF
>once|14|TRBD1|TRBV10-2|TRBJ2-5
TGCGCCAGCAGTGGCGACAGGGCGCGGGAGACCCAGTACTTC
CASSGDRARETQYF
>-|14|TRBD2|TRBV14|TRBJ2-7
TGTGCCAGCAGCCAAGATGGGACTAGCTACGAGCAGTACTTC
CASSQDGTSYEQYF
>-|13|-|TRBV6-5|TRBJ1-1
TGTGCCAGCAGTTACGAAGAGAACACTGAAGCTTTCTTT
CASSYEENTEAFF
>-|15|-|TRBV2|TRBJ2-5
TGTGCCAGCAGTGATTGGGGGGGGGCGACACGGGTCCAGTACTTC
CASSDWGGATRVQYF
>-|13|-|TRBV6-5|TRBJ1-2
TGTGCCAGCAGTTACTCGAGCGTGGATGGCTACACCTTC
CASSYSSVDGYTF
>-|16|-|TRBV6-5|TRBJ1-1
TGTGCCAGCAGTTGGGACCCCGAGGGAAACCTACCTGAAGCTTTCTTT
CASSWDPEGNLPEAFF
>-|10|-|TRBV20-1|TRBJ2-1
TGCAGTGCTCCCGGCAATGAGCAGTTCTTC
CSAPGNEQFF
>-|14|-|TRBV7-9|TRBJ1-2
TGTGCCAGCAGCTTAGGGCAGGGCCACGATGGCTACACCTTC
CASSLGQGHDGYTF
>-|16|-|TRBV28|TRBJ1-5
TGTGCCAGCAGTTCGACCGGACAGCCGAACAATCAGCCCCAGCATTTT
CASSSTGQPNNQPQHF
>-|17|TRBD1|TRBV5-1|TRBJ1-2
TGCGCCAGCAGCCCGTCTCCAGGACAGGGGGTTCCGGCTGGCTACACCTTC
CASSPSPGQGVPAGYTF
>-|16|TRBD1|TRBV6-1|TRBJ1-6
TGTGCCAGCAGCGACAGGGTGCAATCCTATAATTCACCCCTCCACTTT
CASSDRVQSYNSPLHF
>once|14|TRBD1|TRBV14|TRBJ1-5
TGTGCCAGCAGCAGGACAGGGCTCAGTCAGCCCCAGCATTTT
CASSRTGLSQPQHF
>-|14|-|TRBV27|TRBJ1-2
TGTGCCAGCAGTTCGGACATACGGCGGGATGGCTACACCTTC
CASSSDIRRDGYTF
>few|12|TRBD1|TRBV12-3/TRBV12-4|TRBJ1-1
TGTGCCAGCAGTCGACAGGGCACTGAAGCTTTCTTT
CASSRQGTEAFF
>once|14|-|TRBV3-1|TRBJ1-1
TGTGCCAGCAGCCAAGAAGCCGTTAACACTGAAGCTTTCTTT
CASSQEAVNTEAFF
>-|13|-|TRBV6-2/TRBV6-3|TRBJ1-5
TGTGCCAGCACAAAATATAGCAATCAGCCCCAGCATTTT
CASTKYSNQPQHF
>-|14|-|TRBV21-1|TRBJ2-7
TGTGCCAGCAGCAAAGTACAGGGGGTCTACGAGCAGTACTTC
CASSKVQGVYEQYF
>-|12|-|TRBV7-9|TRBJ2-7
TGTGCCAGCAGCTCCTTTCACTACGAGCAGTACTTC
CASSSFHYEQYF
>-|13|TRBD1|TRBV5-6|TRBJ2-5
TGTGCCAGCAGCACCGGACAGGAAGAGACCCAGTACTTC
CASSTGQEETQYF
>-|18|TRBD2|TRBV15|TRBJ2-7
TGTGCCACCAGCAGCTGGGACTATCGAAAAAGGAGCTCCTACGAGCAGTACTTC
CATSSWDYRKRSSYEQYF
>-|14|-|TRBV27|TRBJ1-3
TGTGCCAGCAGCTACGAGCCGTCTGGAAACACCATATATTTT
CASSYEPSGNTIYF
>-|15|-|TRBV5-1|TRBJ2-3
TGCGCCAGCAGCTTGGAGGGTTTAGGGATCGATACGCAGTATTTT
CASSLEGLGIDTQYF
>-|14|TRBD1|TRBV5-6|TRBJ1-1
TGTGCCAGCAGCTTCGGACAGGCCCCTATAGAAGCTTTCTTT
CASSFGQAPIEAFF
>-|13|TRBD1|TRBV20-1|TRBJ1-5
TGCAGTGCCCCGGGACAGGGGGAGCAGCCCCAGCATTTT
CSAPGQGEQPQHF
>-|14|-|TRBV5-8|TRBJ2-5
TGTGCCAGCAGCTCCGGGGGAAATCAAGAGACCCAGTACTTC
CASSSGGNQETQYF
>-|13|-|TRBV19|TRBJ2-7
TGTGCCAGTAGTATGGCCCGGGGGTACGAGCAGTACTTC
CASSMARGYEQYF
>-|17|-|TRBV12-3/TRBV12-4|TRBJ2-2
TGTGCCAGCAGTCCTATGACTAGAGCCGCAAACACCGGGGAGCTGTTTTTT
CASSPMTRAANTGELFF
>few|13|-|TRBV5-6|TRBJ1-1
TGTGCCAGCAGCTTGGGGGAAGGCCCTGAAGCTTTCTTT
CASSLGEGPEAFF
>-|15|-|TRBV3-1|TRBJ1-2
TGTGCCAGCAGCCAAGATTTTGGGACGATAAATGGCTACACCTTC
CASSQDFGTINGYTF
>-|16|TRBD1|TRBV5-1|TRBJ2-7
TGCGCCAGCAGCGGATCCGATCGACAGGGGAGGAACGAGCAGTACTTC
CASSGSDRQGRNEQYF
>-|14|-|TRBV4-1|TRBJ2-7
TGCGCCAGCAGCCAATGGAGGGAAGCCTACGAGCAGTACTTC
CASSQWREAYEQYF
>-|17|TRBD1|TRBV4-1|TRBJ2-7
TGCGCCAGCAGCCAAGATACGGAGACAGGGACCCTTTACGAGCAGTACTTC
CASSQDTETGTLYEQYF
>-|12|-|TRBV19|TRBJ2-2
TGTGCCAGTAGTACGGACACCGGGGAGCTGTTTTTT
CASSTDTGELFF
>few|10|-|TRBV7-9|TRBJ2-7
TGTGCCAGTGGCGAATACGAGCAGTACTTC
CASGEYEQYF
>-|15|-|TRBV4-2|TRBJ2-3
TGTGCCAGCAGCCAATACGGGGGAGAGACAGATACGCAGTATTTT
CASSQYGGETDTQYF
>-|14|-|TRBV7-3|TRBJ2-2
TGTGCCAGCAGCTTGGGGGGGAACACCGGGGAGCTGTTTTTT
CASSLGGNTGELFF
>once|12|-|TRBV14|TRBJ2-2
TGTGCCAGCAGCGAGGGTCAATGGGAGCTGTTTTTT
CASSEGQWELFF
>-|17|TRBD2|TRBV4-1|TRBJ2-5
TGCGCCAGCAGCCCCCTGGTTCTAGCGGGGGGACAAGAGACCCAGTACTTC
CASSPLVLAGGQETQYF
>-|15|-|TRBV3-1|TRBJ2-5
TGTGCCAGCGGGCTGGACCTACTAGCTTGGGAGACCCAGTACTTC
CASGLDLLAWETQYF
>-|12|-|TRBV7-2|TRBJ1-1
TGTGCCAGCAGCTTACCGACCTCTGAAGCTTTCTTT
CASSLPTSEAFF
>-|13|-|TRBV19|TRBJ2-7
TGTGCCAGTGCCCCGGGTGGGGCCTACGAGCAGTACTTC
CASAPGGAYEQYF
>-|16|-|TRBV14|TRBJ2-2
TGTGCCAGCAGCCAAGTCTTCGGGGGGCCCACCGGGGAGCTGTTTTTT
CASSQVFGGPTGELFF
>-|14|TRBD1|TRBV13|TRBJ2-5
TGTGCCAGCAGCTCCTGGACAGGGGAGGAGACCCAGTACTTC
CASSSWTGEETQYF
>-|15|-|TRBV21-1|TRBJ1-1
TGTGCCAGCAGCAAAAATAGTGGCTTGGTGACTGAAGCTTTCTTT
CASSKNSGLVTEAFF
>-|15|-|TRBV6-5|TRBJ1-1
TGTGCCAGCAGTTACTCAAGGAGGGGAGACACTGAAGCTTTCTTT
CASSYSRRGDTEAFF
>-|11|-|TRBV15|TRBJ2-4
TGTGCCACCAGCAGGGGAAACATTCAGTACTTC
CATSRGNIQYF
>-|11|TRBD1|TRBV6-5|TRBJ2-7
TGTGCCAGCGGACAGGGCGGCGAGCAGTACTTC
CASGQGGEQYF
>-|13|-|TRBV5-6|TRBJ2-5
TGTGCCAGCAGCTTGGAAGGTGAAGAGACCCAGTACTTC
CASSLEGEETQYF
>-|15|-|TRBV5-4|TRBJ2-5
TGTGCCAGCAGCTTGTTAGCTGAAAATCAAGAGACCCAGTACTTC
CASSLLAENQETQYF
>-|14|TRBD2|TRBV4-2|TRBJ2-3
TGTGCCAGCAGCAGAACGGGGGGGCCAGATACGCAGTATTTT
CASSRTGGPDTQYF
>-|13|-|TRBV20-1|TRBJ1-1
TGCAGTGCGGCCGGACGGGAGAACACTGAAGCTTTCTTT
CSAAGRENTEAFF